Sequencing of this T cell receptor beta chain was carried out in a study of cytomegalovirus exposure and HLA in healthy donors. At the time of sampling, donors were nominally healthy, though unrecorded immune exposures were likely. V gave up 5 bases and J gave up 6 bases; unmatched junction bases: 7. Per the germline V gene, CDR1 is SQVTM and CDR2 is ANQGSEA. The CDR3 length is 14 residues. With regard to this clone: What it binds is not known.

PCR employed 60 Vbeta and 13 Jbeta primers. Here immunoSEQ multiplex PCR was the method, and the copy in TCRdb shows in-frame clones only, minus some. In the table there are almost 95,000 clones, over 60% of which are singletons. General study points: A later analysis found that most CMV-associated TCR beta chains appeared HLA-restricted. Earlier results showed most TCR beta V segments being productive about 87% or about 30% of the time.

This receptor was taken from a man aged 25-45 years in good health and CMV-seronegative. V gene TRBV29-1 combines with J gene TRBJ2-5; 12 bases are shared with TRBD2. Input material: PBMCs. CDR3: CSVSRLAGAKTQYF. The CDR3 DNA reads as TGCAGCGTTTCCAGACTAGCGGGAGCGAAGACCCAGTACTTC.